Below, one T cell receptor (beta chain) is given with its context. The antigen remains undetermined. These data come from a study of PD-1 blockade in classical Hodgkin lymphoma. Germline CDR1 MDHEN, CDR2 SYDVKM. The CDR3 consists of 14 residues. Trimming removed 5 bases from V and 4 bases from J, with 12 bases in between. In every patient, relapse followed autologous stem cell transplantation, while exposure to brentuximab vedotin differed. Complete response, partial response or progressive disease made up the best responses. Overall study results and limits: Anyone who began nivolumab under 1 year after ASCT was excluded. The CD4+ diversity rise by C4D1 was clearest in complete responders.

Sequenced by immunoSEQ multiplex PCR; TCRdb stores in-frame clones only, minus some. Of fewer than 15,000 clones listed, just over 85% are singletons. The specimen comprised peripheral blood mononuclear cells (PBMCs), sampled at baseline. The V and J genes are TRBV28 and TRBJ2-1, with D perhaps matching TRBD1 or TRBD2 (5 bases each). The receptor's source is a human donor with classical Hodgkin lymphoma. CDR3 sequence reads: CASSPGTNYNEQFF. CDR3 DNA: TGTGCCAGCAGTCCAGGGACGAATTACAATGAGCAGTTCTTC.